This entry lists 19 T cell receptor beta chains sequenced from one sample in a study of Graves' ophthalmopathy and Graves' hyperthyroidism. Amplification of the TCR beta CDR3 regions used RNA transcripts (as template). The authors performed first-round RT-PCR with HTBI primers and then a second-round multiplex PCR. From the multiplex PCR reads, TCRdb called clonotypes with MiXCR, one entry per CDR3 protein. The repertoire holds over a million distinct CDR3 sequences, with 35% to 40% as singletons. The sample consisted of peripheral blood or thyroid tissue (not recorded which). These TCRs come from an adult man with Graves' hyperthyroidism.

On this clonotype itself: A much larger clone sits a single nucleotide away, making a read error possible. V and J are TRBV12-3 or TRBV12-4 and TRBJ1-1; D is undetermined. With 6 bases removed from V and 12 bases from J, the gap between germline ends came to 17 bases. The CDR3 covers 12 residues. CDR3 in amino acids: CASSATRIVTFF. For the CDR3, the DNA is TGTGCCAGCAGCGCAACCCGGATCGTGACTTTCTTT.

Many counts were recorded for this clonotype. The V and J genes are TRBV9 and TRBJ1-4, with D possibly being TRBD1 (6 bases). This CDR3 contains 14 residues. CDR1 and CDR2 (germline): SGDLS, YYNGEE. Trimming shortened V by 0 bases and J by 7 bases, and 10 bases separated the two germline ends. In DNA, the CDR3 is TGTGCCAGCAGCGTAGGGACAGCGGGTGAAAAACTGTTTTTT. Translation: CASSVGTAGEKLFF.

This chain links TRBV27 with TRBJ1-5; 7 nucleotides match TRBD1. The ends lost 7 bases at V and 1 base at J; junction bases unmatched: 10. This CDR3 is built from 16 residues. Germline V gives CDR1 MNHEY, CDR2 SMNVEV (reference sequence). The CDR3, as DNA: TGTGCCAGCAAACCGACAGGGACAGCGAGCAATCAGCCCCAGCATTTT. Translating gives CASKPTGTASNQPQHF.

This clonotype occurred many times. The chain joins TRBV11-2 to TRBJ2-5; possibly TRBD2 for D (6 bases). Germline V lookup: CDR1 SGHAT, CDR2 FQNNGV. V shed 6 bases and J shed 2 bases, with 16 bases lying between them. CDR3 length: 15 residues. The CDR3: CASSGLAVDQETQYF. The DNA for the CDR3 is TGTGCCAGCAGTGGGTTAGCGGTCGATCAAGAGACCCAGTACTTC.

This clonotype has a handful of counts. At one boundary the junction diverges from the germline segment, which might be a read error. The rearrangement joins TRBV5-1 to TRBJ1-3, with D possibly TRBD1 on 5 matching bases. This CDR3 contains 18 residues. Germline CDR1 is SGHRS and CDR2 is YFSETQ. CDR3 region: CASSFGTSGADSENTIYF. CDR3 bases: TGCGCCAGCAGCTTCGGGACTAGCGGGGCAGACTCTGAAAACACCATATATTTT.

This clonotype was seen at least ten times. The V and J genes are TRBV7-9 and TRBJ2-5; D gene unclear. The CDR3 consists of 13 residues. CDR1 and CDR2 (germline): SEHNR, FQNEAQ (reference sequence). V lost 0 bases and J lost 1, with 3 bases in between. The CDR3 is CASSLAFQETQYF. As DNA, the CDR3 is TGTGCCAGCAGCTTAGCGTTCCAAGAGACCCAGTACTTC.

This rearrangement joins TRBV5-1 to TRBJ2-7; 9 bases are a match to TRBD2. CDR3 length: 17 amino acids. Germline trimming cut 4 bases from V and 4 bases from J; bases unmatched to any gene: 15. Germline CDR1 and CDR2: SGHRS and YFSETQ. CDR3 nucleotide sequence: TGCGCCAGCAGCCGGCCCCATGTGGGACTAGCCTCATACGAGCAGTACTTC. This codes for CASSRPHVGLASYEQYF.

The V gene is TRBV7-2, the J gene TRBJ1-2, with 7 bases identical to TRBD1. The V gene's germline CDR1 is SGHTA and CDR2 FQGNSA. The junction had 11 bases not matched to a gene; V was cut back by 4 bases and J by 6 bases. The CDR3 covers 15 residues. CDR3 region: CASSSTGRRANGYTF. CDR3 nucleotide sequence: TGTGCCAGCAGCTCGACAGGGAGGAGAGCCAATGGCTACACCTTC.

The CDR3 coding sequence is TGTGCCAGCAGCTTAGGGGTTCAGGGAAAGGGGGCTGGCTACACCTTC. The encoded protein is CASSLGVQGKGAGYTF. V usage is TRBV7-6 and J usage is TRBJ1-2; 7 bases are shared with TRBD1. Germline assignment: CDR1 SGHVS and CDR2 FNYEAQ. V shed 1 base and J 7 bases; nucleotides not matched to a gene: 12. CDR3 length: 16 amino acids.

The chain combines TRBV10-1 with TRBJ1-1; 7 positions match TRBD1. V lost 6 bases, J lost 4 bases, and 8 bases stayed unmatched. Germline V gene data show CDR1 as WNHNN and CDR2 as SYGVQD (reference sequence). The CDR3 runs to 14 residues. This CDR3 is CASSDREGGTEAFF. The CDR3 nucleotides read TGCGCCAGCAGCGACAGGGAGGGCGGCACTGAAGCTTTCTTT.

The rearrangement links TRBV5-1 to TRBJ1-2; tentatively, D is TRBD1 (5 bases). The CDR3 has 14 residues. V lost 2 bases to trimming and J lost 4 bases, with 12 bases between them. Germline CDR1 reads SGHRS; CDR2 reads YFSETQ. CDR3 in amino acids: CASSLTGSGYGYTF. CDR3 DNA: TGCGCCAGCAGCTTAACAGGATCAGGCTATGGCTACACCTTC.

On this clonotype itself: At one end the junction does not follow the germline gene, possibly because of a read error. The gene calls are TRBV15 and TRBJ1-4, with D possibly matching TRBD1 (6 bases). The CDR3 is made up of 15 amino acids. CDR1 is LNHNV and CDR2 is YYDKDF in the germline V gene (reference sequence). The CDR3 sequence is CATDEDRFTNEKPFF. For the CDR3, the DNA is TGTGCCACTGACGAAGACAGGTTTACTAATGAAAAACCGTTTTTT. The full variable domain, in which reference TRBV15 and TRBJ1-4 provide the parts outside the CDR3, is DAMVIQNPRYQVTQFGKPVTLSCSQTLNHNVMYWYQQKSSQAPKLLFHYYDKDFNNEADTPDNFQSRRPNTSFCFLDIRSPGLGDTAMYLCATDEDRFTNEKPFFGSGTQLSVL.

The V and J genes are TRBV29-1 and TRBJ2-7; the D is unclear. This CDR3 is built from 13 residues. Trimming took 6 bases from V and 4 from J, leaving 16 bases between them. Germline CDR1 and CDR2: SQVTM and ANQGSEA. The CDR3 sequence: CSVAYYSKYEQYF. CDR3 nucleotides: TGCAGCGTAGCGTACTACTCGAAATACGAGCAGTACTTC.

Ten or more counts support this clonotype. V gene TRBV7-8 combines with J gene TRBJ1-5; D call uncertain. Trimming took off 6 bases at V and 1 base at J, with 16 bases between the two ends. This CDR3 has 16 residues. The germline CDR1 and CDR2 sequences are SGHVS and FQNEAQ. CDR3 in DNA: TGTGCCAGCAGTCTTCGTGGTGGTGAGAGCAATCAGCCCCAGCATTTT. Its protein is CASSLRGGESNQPQHF.

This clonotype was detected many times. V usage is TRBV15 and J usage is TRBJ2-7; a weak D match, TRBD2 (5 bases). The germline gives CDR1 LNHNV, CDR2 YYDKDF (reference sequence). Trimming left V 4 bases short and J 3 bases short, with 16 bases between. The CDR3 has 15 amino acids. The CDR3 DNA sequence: TGTGCCACCAGCACTGGACTCCTGGAAGGCTACGAGCAGTACTTC. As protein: CATSTGLLEGYEQYF.

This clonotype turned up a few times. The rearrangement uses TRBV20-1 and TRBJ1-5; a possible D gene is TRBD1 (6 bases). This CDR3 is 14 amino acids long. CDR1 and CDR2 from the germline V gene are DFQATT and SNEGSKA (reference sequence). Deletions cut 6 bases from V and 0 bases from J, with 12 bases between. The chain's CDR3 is CSASQGYSNQPQHF. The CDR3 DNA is TGCAGTGCATCACAGGGATATAGCAATCAGCCCCAGCATTTT.

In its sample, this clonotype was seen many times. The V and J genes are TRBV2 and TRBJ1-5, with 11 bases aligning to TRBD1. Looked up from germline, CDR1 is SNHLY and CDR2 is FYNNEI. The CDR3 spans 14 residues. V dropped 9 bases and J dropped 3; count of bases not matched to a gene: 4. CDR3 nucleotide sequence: TGTGCCAGAGGGGACAGGGGGGACAATCAGCCCCAGCATTTT. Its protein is CARGDRGDNQPQHF.

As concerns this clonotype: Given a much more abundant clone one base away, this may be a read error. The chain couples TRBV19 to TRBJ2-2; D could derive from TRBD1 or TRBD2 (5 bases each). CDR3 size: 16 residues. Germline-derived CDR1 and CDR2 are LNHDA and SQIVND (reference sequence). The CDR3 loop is CASGIGAMGLTGELFF. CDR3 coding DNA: TGTGCCAGTGGTATCGGGGCCATGGGGCTCACCGGGGAGCTGTTTTTT.

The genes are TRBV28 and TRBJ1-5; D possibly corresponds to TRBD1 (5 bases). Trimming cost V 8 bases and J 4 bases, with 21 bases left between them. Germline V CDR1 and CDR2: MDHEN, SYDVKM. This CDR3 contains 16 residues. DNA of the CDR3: TGTGCCAGCTCTGCGGGGCATGGATTTAGAAATCAGCCCCAGCATTTT. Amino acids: CASSAGHGFRNQPQHF.